This T cell receptor beta chain was recorded in a study of T cells in localized non-small cell lung cancer. Study outcomes and limitations: Appearing in adjacent lung were a median approximately 60 of the top 100 tumor clones.

Sequencing used immunoSEQ multiplex PCR; TCRdb keeps in-frame clones, though not all of them. The table lists 32,000 or so clones, 75% to 90% of them singletons, with 4.1% in the top ten. Details on this clone: Its target is unknown.

The source material was peripheral blood, sampled before any cancer treatment. The sequence was obtained from a man aged 40 to 75 with stage I lung adenocarcinoma.

CDR3: CSARVNGYTF. The CDR3 nucleotides read TGCAGTGCTAGAGTCAATGGCTACACCTTC. This rearrangement joins TRBV20-1 to TRBJ1-2; D is undetermined. CDR1 and CDR2 from the germline V gene are DFQATT and SNEGSKA (reference sequence). The CDR3 is made up of 10 amino acids. V lost 1 base and J lost 6, with 3 bases in between.